Each of the 25 T cell receptor beta chains below was sequenced from the same sample in a study of blood T cell repertoires in COVID-19. Sequencing used immunoSEQ multiplex PCR; TCRdb keeps in-frame clones, though not all of them. The table lists under 40,000 clones, roughly 84% of them singletons, with about 32% in the top ten. What was sequenced was peripheral blood. The receptors were sampled from a man between 65 and 80 years old with active COVID-19.

This rearrangement joins TRBV24-1 to TRBJ2-2; D perhaps matches TRBD1 (6 bases). The CDR3 contains 16 residues. CDR1 and CDR2 from the germline V gene are KGHDR and SFDVKD. Trimming shortened V by 6 bases and J by 5 bases, and 18 bases separated the two germline ends. The CDR3 protein is CATSQTGLYRTGELFF. The CDR3 region has the DNA TGTGCCACCAGTCAGACAGGCTTGTATCGGACCGGGGAGCTGTTTTTT.

CDR3 region: CASSRPGQDPYEQYF. CDR3 bases: TGCGCCAGCAGCCGACCGGGACAGGACCCCTACGAGCAGTACTTC. The rearrangement uses TRBV4-3 and TRBJ2-7; 8 bases are a match to TRBD1. Germline CDR1 reads LGHNA; CDR2 reads YSLEER. The CDR3 length is 15 residues. Germline trimming cut 4 bases from V and 2 bases from J; bases unmatched to any gene: 7.

Concerning this clone: The junction departs from the called germline gene at one end, perhaps through a read error. The chain has TRBV7-7 and TRBJ2-5; tentative D call: TRBD2 (6 bases). The CDR3 spans 15 residues. Germline V lookup: CDR1 SSHAT, CDR2 FNYEAQ (reference sequence). CDR3 sequence (DNA): TGTGCTAGCAGCTTAGTGGCGGGGTTACAAGAGACCCAGTACTTC. Translating it yields CASSLVAGLQETQYF.

This clone was seen only once. The chain combines TRBV7-3 with TRBJ2-7; D perhaps matches TRBD2 (5 bases). This CDR3 is built from 14 residues. V was shortened by 2 bases and J by 0 bases, with 8 bases between the two germline ends. The germline CDR1 and CDR2 sequences are SGHTA and FQGTGA. This chain's CDR3 is CASSLHGGSYEQYF. CDR3 bases: TGTGCCAGCAGCTTACACGGAGGCTCCTACGAGCAGTACTTC.

The rearrangement links TRBV24-1 to TRBJ2-7; the D gene is possibly TRBD2 (5 bases). The germline V gene has CDR1 KGHDR and CDR2 SFDVKD. The CDR3 extends over 13 amino acids. Trimming took off 5 bases at V and 0 bases at J, with 7 bases between the two ends. In nucleotides, the CDR3 is TGTGCCACCAGTGCGAGCGGCTCCTACGAGCAGTACTTC. This codes for CATSASGSYEQYF.

In its sample, this clone was seen once. The chain has TRBV28 and TRBJ2-7; D remains unclear. The CDR3 totals 14 residues. Deletions cut 6 bases from V and 1 base from J, with 13 bases between. The V gene's germline CDR1 is MDHEN and CDR2 SYDVKM. CDR3 coding DNA: TGTGCCAGCAGCCTTTTGGGCGCGTCCTACGAGCAGTACTTC. Its translation: CASSLLGASYEQYF.

This clone was found once. CDR3 bases: TGTGCCAGCAGCTTCCGTGGACAGGGGGAATCGCCCTACGAGCAGTACTTC. This translates into CASSFRGQGESPYEQYF. This chain joins TRBV12-1 and TRBJ2-7; the listed D gene, TRBD1, was not tested against the DNA. TRBV12-1 is a pseudogene locus. The CDR3 spans 17 residues.

This clone has just a few counts. V gene TRBV27 combines with J gene TRBJ1-1; the D is unclear. Germline V lookup: CDR1 MNHEY, CDR2 SMNVEV (reference sequence). Trimming shortened V by 4 bases and J by 0 bases, and 9 bases separated the two germline ends. The CDR3 consists of 14 residues. The CDR3 here is CASSSNLMNTEAFF. The CDR3 nucleotides are TGTGCCAGCAGTTCTAACTTAATGAACACTGAAGCTTTCTTT.

This clone was found a few times. J is TRBJ1-2 and V is TRBV2, with TRBD1 as a possible D gene (5 bases). Germline-derived CDR1 and CDR2 are SNHLY and FYNNEI. This CDR3 contains 14 residues. Between the trimmed V and J ends, which lost 5 bases and 0 bases, there was a span of 10 bases. The CDR3 region is CASSRQSSNYGYTF. CDR3 DNA: TGTGCCAGCAGTAGACAGTCTTCTAACTATGGCTACACCTTC.

This chain connects TRBV5-1 to TRBJ2-7; 8 bases agree with TRBD1. J lost 5 bases, V lost 4 bases, and 14 bases had no gene match. The CDR3 runs to 16 residues. Germline CDR1 and CDR2: SGHRS and YFSETQ. The CDR3 coding sequence is TGCGCCAGCAGCCCACCCGTTGGGACAGGAGCGGACGAGCAGTACTTC. Its protein product is CASSPPVGTGADEQYF. The whole variable domain, remainder taken from reference TRBV5-1 and TRBJ2-7, is KAGVTQTPRYLIKTRGQQVTLSCSPISGHRSVSWYQQTPGQGLQFLFEYFSETQRNKGNFPGRFSGRQFSNSRSEMNVSTLELGDSALYLCASSPPVGTGADEQYFGPGTRLTVT.

The rearrangement uses TRBV19 and TRBJ2-5; TRBD1 matches at 7 bases. CDR1 and CDR2 (germline): LNHDA, SQIVND (reference sequence). Trimming removed 4 bases from V and 2 bases from J; junction bases left unmatched: 10. The CDR3 has 16 residues. CDR3 nucleotide sequence: TGTGCCAGTAGTAACCACCCGACAGGGAATCAAGAGACCCAGTACTTC. It encodes CASSNHPTGNQETQYF.

The gene calls are TRBV28 and TRBJ2-7, with 9 bases lining up with TRBD2. The V segment lost 4 bases and the J segment 6 bases; nucleotides outside the gene matches: 10. Germline CDR1 is MDHEN and CDR2 is SYDVKM. The CDR3 is 15 residues long. CDR3 coding DNA: TGTGCCAGCAGTTCCCCCGGGACTAGCCGATCCGAGCAGTACTTC. The encoded protein is CASSSPGTSRSEQYF.

The V gene is TRBV11-2, the J gene TRBJ2-7; TRBD1 aligns across 11 bases. The V and J ends lost 5 bases and 7 bases, in that order; junction bases with no gene match: 7. CDR1 and CDR2 from the germline V gene are SGHAT and FQNNGV. This CDR3 has 14 residues. CDR3 sequence reads: CASSAGTGGLEQYF. The DNA for the CDR3 is TGTGCCAGCAGCGCCGGGACAGGGGGTCTAGAGCAGTACTTC.

The V call is TRBV5-8, the J call TRBJ2-1; D perhaps matches TRBD2 (6 bases). Germline lookup yields CDR1 SGHTS and CDR2 YDEGEE. V was cut by 4 bases and J by 5 bases, with 19 bases left in between. There are 16 residues in the CDR3. CDR3 DNA sequence: TGTGCCAGCAGCCGAACCCCCGGGAGCCGAAACAATGAGCAGTTCTTC. Its protein product is CASSRTPGSRNNEQFF.

The CDR3 loop reads CASSKPPGTAYEQYF. The CDR3 nucleotides are TGTGCCAGCAGCAAACCCCCCGGCACAGCCTACGAGCAGTACTTC. The chain recombines TRBV21-1 with TRBJ2-7; TRBD1 is taken as the D call from the table, unchecked against the DNA. TRBV21-1 is marked as a pseudogene. The CDR3 spans 15 residues.

The chain recombines TRBV6-5 with TRBJ1-1; TRBD1 matches 7 bases. This CDR3 region has 15 residues. The junction had 9 bases not matched to a gene; V was cut back by 4 bases and J by 4 bases. The germline CDR1 and CDR2 sequences are MNHEY and SVGAGI. The CDR3 region has the DNA TGTGCCAGCAGTTCCCCGGGGGGGGACAGCACTGAAGCTTTCTTT. This gives the protein CASSSPGGDSTEAFF.

The gene calls are TRBV7-9 and TRBJ1-1; no clear D gene. From germline, CDR1 is SEHNR and CDR2 FQNEAQ (reference sequence). Between the trimmed V and J ends, which lost 11 bases and 1 base, there was a span of 8 bases. The CDR3 sequence is 11 residues long. CDR3 in amino acids: CAGAANTEAFF. In nucleotides, the CDR3 is TGTGCCGGAGCCGCGAACACTGAAGCTTTCTTT.

This chain links TRBV7-8 with TRBJ2-7; the D gene is possibly TRBD2 (5 bases). CDR3 length equals 17 residues. V was trimmed by 7 bases and J by 1 base, leaving 23 bases between them. The germline gives CDR1 SGHVS, CDR2 FQNEAQ. The CDR3 spells CASIPGVSGAGSYEQYF. CDR3 coding DNA: TGTGCCAGCATCCCCGGGGTGAGCGGAGCAGGATCCTACGAGCAGTACTTC.

This clone came up a few times. This chain links TRBV6-2 or TRBV6-3 with TRBJ1-1; 8 nucleotides agree with TRBD1. Per germline, CDR1 MNHEY and CDR2 SVGEGT. This CDR3 region has 16 residues. V dropped 5 bases and J dropped 3; count of bases not matched to a gene: 11. The DNA for the CDR3 is TGTGCCAGCAGTCCCCCATTGACAGGGGTTGACACTGAAGCTTTCTTT. Its translation: CASSPPLTGVDTEAFF.

The chain couples TRBV30 to TRBJ2-2; maybe TRBD2 (6 bases). The germline V and J ends were trimmed by 5 bases and 4 bases, with 17 bases remaining between them. CDR3 length: 15 amino acids. CDR1 GTSNPN and CDR2 SVGIG come from the germline V gene (reference sequence). The CDR3 loop is CAWSWGGASTGELFF. As DNA, the CDR3 is TGTGCCTGGTCTTGGGGAGGAGCATCCACCGGGGAGCTGTTTTTT. Variable domain in full (rest from reference TRBV30 and TRBJ2-2): SQTIHQWPATLVQPVGSPLSLECTVEGTSNPNLYWYRQAAGRGLQLLFYSVGIGQISSEVPQNLSASRPQDRQFILSSKKLLLSDSGFYLCAWSWGGASTGELFFGEGSRLTVL.

J is TRBJ2-7 and V is TRBV5-1, with 13 bases fitting TRBD2. The length of the CDR3 is 15 residues. The germline CDR1 and CDR2 sequences are SGHRS and YFSETQ. The trim removed 0 bases at V and 5 bases at J, leaving 2 bases unmatched. CDR3 sequence (DNA): TGCGCCAGCAGCTTGGCCGGGACTAGCGGGAACGAGCAGTACTTC. Protein: CASSLAGTSGNEQYF.

The chain is built from TRBV25-1 and TRBJ2-1, with D perhaps matching TRBD2 (6 bases). V lost 1 base, J lost 2 bases, and 9 bases lay in between. Germline assignment: CDR1 MGHDK and CDR2 SYGVNS. The CDR3 consists of 15 residues. The CDR3 bases are TGTGCCAGCAGTGAATGGCGGGATACCTACAATGAGCAGTTCTTC. This sequence encodes CASSEWRDTYNEQFF.

This chain uses TRBV2 with TRBJ2-7; 7 bases are a match to TRBD1. V was pared by 6 bases and J by 6 bases, with 14 bases of the junction left unmatched. Germline CDR1 and CDR2: SNHLY and FYNNEI. The CDR3 extends over 15 amino acids. Written as DNA, the CDR3 is TGTGCCAGCAGGGACCTAACAGGGGCCCTCGGCGAGCAGTACTTC. Protein product: CASRDLTGALGEQYF.

In this sample, this clone turned up once. The chain combines TRBV6-2 or TRBV6-3 with TRBJ2-2; the D gene is possibly TRBD2 (5 bases). This CDR3 has 16 residues. CDR1 MNHEY and CDR2 SVGEGT come from the germline V gene. V was cut by 2 bases and J by 5 bases, with 15 bases left in between. CDR3 region: CASSYARRSLTGELFF. The CDR3 DNA is TGTGCCAGCAGTTACGCACGGAGGAGCTTAACCGGGGAGCTGTTTTTT.

The chain is built from TRBV5-1 and TRBJ1-4; D unresolved. CDR1 and CDR2 (germline): SGHRS, YFSETQ. This CDR3 has 14 residues. The ends were cut back, 2 bases at V and 0 bases at J, with 5 bases in the middle. The CDR3: CASSLTATNEKLFF. The CDR3 DNA sequence: TGCGCCAGCAGCTTAACAGCAACTAATGAAAAACTGTTTTTT.